This TCR beta chain emerged from a study of T cell responses to AZD1222 COVID-19 vaccine. Notes on the study in general: When two AZD1222 doses had been given, Spike-specific TCR breadth and depth rose.

CDR3 size: 13 residues. V lost 5 bases and J 3 bases, leaving 10 bases between the germline ends. CDR1 is KGHDR and CDR2 is SFDVKD in the germline V gene. This clone was counted between two and nine times. No antigen is known for it. Clones were read by immunoSEQ multiplex PCR, and TCRdb kept only the in-frame ones, dropping some. The sample holds 98,000 or so clones; over 70% are singletons and the top ten take less than 9.5%. The sequence was obtained from an adult in good health. This material consisted of peripheral blood, taken on day 0 of AZD1222 vaccination. The genes are TRBV24-1 and TRBJ2-7; D may be TRBD2 (6 bases). CDR3 sequence: CATSAGGYYEQYF. The CDR3 coding sequence is TGTGCCACCAGTGCCGGGGGATACTACGAGCAGTACTTC.